The 12 T cell receptor beta chains listed next were all sequenced from one sample in a study of CD8 T cells in Susac syndrome. Random hexamers were used to reverse transcribe an amount of about 0.5 to 1 ug RNA. From the immunoSEQ multiplex PCR reads, TCRdb called clonotypes with MiXCR, one entry per CDR3 protein. The table lists roughly 100,000 distinct CDR3 sequences, roughly 95% of them singletons, with roughly 0.38% in the top ten. The sample taken for sequencing was CD8+ T cells from PBMCs. These receptors came from a human donor with Susac syndrome.

The genes are TRBV7-9 and TRBJ2-5, with D tentatively TRBD2 (7 bases). The CDR3 spans 14 residues. The germline gives CDR1 SEHNR, CDR2 FQNEAQ (reference sequence). The V and J ends lost 5 bases and 2 bases respectively, with 12 bases between them. The CDR3 here is CASSIAGAQETQYF. The CDR3 nucleotides are TGTGCCAGCAGCATCGCGGGGGCACAAGAGACCCAGTACTTC. Full variable domain (outside the CDR3, taken from reference TRBV7-9 and TRBJ2-5): DTGVSQNPRHKITKRGQNVTFRCDPISEHNRLYWYRQTLGQGPEFLTYFQNEAQLEKSRLLSDRFSAERPKGSFSTLEIQRTEQGDSAMYLCASSIAGAQETQYFGPGTRLLVL.

The chain couples TRBV7-9 to TRBJ1-2, with TRBD1 as a possible D gene (6 bases). The CDR3 extends over 14 amino acids. Germline CDR1 is SEHNR and CDR2 is FQNEAQ (reference sequence). The V and J ends lost 1 base and 6 bases respectively, with 12 bases between them. The CDR3 bases are TGTGCCAGCAGCTTAGACAGGGAAGCGAATGGCTACACCTTC. As protein: CASSLDREANGYTF.

The genes are TRBV9 and TRBJ2-3, with TRBD2 identical over 13 bases. The CDR3 runs to 15 residues. Germline CDR1 is SGDLS and CDR2 is YYNGEE. Unmatched junction bases numbered 6, after V lost 5 bases and J lost 6 bases. For the CDR3, the DNA is TGTGCCAGCAGGCCGGGACTAGCGGGGCCTGATACGCAGTATTTT. Protein: CASRPGLAGPDTQYF. Together with reference TRBV9 and TRBJ2-3, the CDR3 gives the full variable domain: DSGVTQTPKHLITATGQRVTLRCSPRSGDLSVYWYQQSLDQGLQFLIQYYNGEERAKGNILERFSAQQFPDLHSELNLSSLELGDSALYFCASRPGLAGPDTQYFGPGTRLTVL.

V and J are TRBV19 and TRBJ2-3, with D possibly matching TRBD2 (5 bases). The V gene's germline CDR1 is LNHDA and CDR2 SQIVND (reference sequence). Trimming left V 6 bases short and J 1 base short, with 14 bases between. This CDR3 has 15 residues. CDR3: CASSLVYGGTDTQYF. CDR3 DNA sequence: TGTGCCAGTAGCCTAGTGTACGGGGGCACAGATACGCAGTATTTT.

The rearrangement links TRBV4-1 to TRBJ2-7; 11 nucleotides line up with TRBD2. With 4 bases clipped from V and 2 bases from J, the junction kept 4 bases outside the gene matches. CDR3 size: 15 residues. Germline CDR1 is MGHRA and CDR2 is YSYEKL. In nucleotides, the CDR3 is TGCGCCAGCAGCCCAACTAGCGGGGGAACCTACGAGCAGTACTTC. Its protein is CASSPTSGGTYEQYF.

This sequence joins TRBV5-4 and TRBJ2-5; D might be TRBD1 or TRBD2, each matching 5 bases. Germline lookup yields CDR1 SGHNT and CDR2 YYREEE (reference sequence). The V end was cut by 5 bases, the J end by 0 bases, with 11 bases between. This CDR3 is built from 14 residues. The chain's CDR3 is CASSLEGYQETQYF. The CDR3 DNA follows: TGTGCCAGCAGTTTAGAGGGGTACCAAGAGACCCAGTACTTC.

The chain carries TRBV29-1 and TRBJ1-2; D might be TRBD1 (5 bases). Germline-derived CDR1 and CDR2 are SQVTM and ANQGSEA. V dropped 3 bases and J dropped 7 bases, with 12 bases sitting between them. This CDR3 is 12 amino acids long. The DNA for the CDR3 is TGCAGCGTTGATCTGGGGGTGAGTGGCTACACCTTC. Its translation is CSVDLGVSGYTF.

The chain employs TRBV9 and TRBJ2-1, with a possible D match to TRBD2 (5 bases). This CDR3 has 14 amino acids. V was cut by 0 bases and J by 6 bases, with 10 bases left in between. CDR1 is SGDLS, CDR2 YYNGEE, per germline. CDR3 sequence: CASSVGGWGNEQFF. The CDR3 nucleotides are TGTGCCAGCAGCGTAGGAGGGTGGGGCAATGAGCAGTTCTTC.

The chain is built from TRBV27 and TRBJ2-2; D remains unclear. The CDR3 contains 11 residues. Trimming shortened V by 7 bases and J by 4 bases, and 4 bases separated the two germline ends. Germline values: CDR1 MNHEY, CDR2 SMNVEV (reference sequence). The CDR3, as DNA: TGTGCCAGCACCAGCACCGGGGAGCTGTTTTTT. Translating gives CASTSTGELFF.

The chain uses TRBV20-1 and TRBJ2-7; possible D gene TRBD1, 6 bases. CDR3 length: 15 residues. V was pared by 0 bases and J by 2 bases, with 14 bases between. CDR1 and CDR2 (germline): DFQATT, SNEGSKA (reference sequence). The CDR3, as DNA: TGCAGTGCTAGAGATTACAGGGAGAAGGCCTACGAGCAGTACTTC. It encodes CSARDYREKAYEQYF.

In this sample, this clonotype turned up a few times. The chain is built from TRBV7-9 and TRBJ2-3; tentatively, D is TRBD2 (6 bases). Trimming took off 2 bases at V and 4 bases at J, with 16 bases between the two ends. CDR3 length equals 16 residues. Germline assignment: CDR1 SEHNR and CDR2 FQNEAQ (reference sequence). This CDR3 is CASSLPGGAASDTQYF. CDR3 DNA: TGTGCCAGCAGCTTACCTGGCGGGGCCGCGTCAGATACGCAGTATTTT.

The chain has TRBV4-3 and TRBJ2-7; TRBD2 matches at 13 bases. Per germline, CDR1 LGHNA and CDR2 YSLEER. CDR3 size: 16 residues. The V segment lost 3 bases and the J segment 5 bases; nucleotides outside the gene matches: 7. The CDR3 DNA sequence: TGCGCCAGCAGCCAGGAACTAGCGGGGGGGATCCACGAGCAGTACTTC. Its translation is CASSQELAGGIHEQYF.